The clone carrying this T cell receptor (beta chain) was detected many times. Antigen unknown. The data were obtained in a study of regulatory T cells in long-lasting Graves disease. Study conclusions and caveats: Favoring TRBV28, TRBJ1-2 and TRBJ2-5 was a feature seen in persistent disease.

CDR1 KGHDR and CDR2 SFDVKD come from the germline V gene. Trimming took 1 base from V and 10 from J, leaving 4 bases between them. This CDR3 is built from 11 residues. Time point here: newly diagnosed GD, antithyroid drugs for less than 3 months. After RNA was extracted from PBMCs, the TCR library was made from it. CDR3 regions were amplified by Arm-PCR using iRepertoire HTBI primers to build TCR beta libraries. One entry per CDR3 protein, called by TCRdb with MiXCR from the multiplex PCR reads. The sample shows 250,000 to 300,000 distinct CDR3 sequences, 18% of them seen only once. These data are also associated with another study on T cells in Graves' hyperthyroidism and ophthalmopathy.

This TCR derives from a young woman with Graves disease. The material sequenced was peripheral blood mononuclear cells (PBMCs), taken at new diagnosis, from a patient treated with antithyroid drugs. The chain has TRBV24-1 and TRBJ2-1; D unresolved. The DNA of the CDR3 is TGTGCCACCAGTGATTTAACGGAGCAGTTCTTC. This gives the protein CATSDLTEQFF.